One sample yielded the 30 T cell receptor beta chains listed below, sequenced in a study of tissue T cells after allogeneic stem cell transplantation. Clones were read by immunoSEQ multiplex PCR, and TCRdb kept only the in-frame ones, dropping some. In the table there are roughly 3,000 clones, roughly 42% of which are singletons. Time point noted: mouse harvest day 14 after allogeneic transplant. The graft held 10^6 splenic CD5+ T cells and 10^7 T-cell-depleted bone marrow cells. Sequenced sample: lymph node tissue. Receptors originate from a female BALB/c mouse given C57BL/6 T cells with graft-versus-host disease after an allogeneic hematopoietic cell transplant.

In this sample, this clone turned up once. The genes and germline here are from mouse. The observed sequence ends 1 residue before the CDR3 terminus, with the missing tail filled in from the germline J gene. The J gene is TRBJ2-3, the V gene TRBV16; D could derive from TRBD1 or TRBD2 (5 bases each). Germline V CDR1 and CDR2: SGHSA, FRNQAP. CDR3 length: 14 amino acids. The germline V and J ends were trimmed by 6 bases and 0 bases, with 10 bases remaining between them. CDR3: CASRGEFSAETLYF. CDR3 bases read: TGTGCAAGCAGGGGGGAGTTTAGTGCAGAAACGCTGTAT.

In this sample, this clone turned up a few times. The gene names here belong to mouse. Coverage ceases 1 residue before the CDR3 finishes, and the germline J gene fills in the end. J is TRBJ1-2 and V is TRBV12-1; weak D call: TRBD1 (5 bases). V lost 0 bases, J lost 2 bases, and 9 bases lay in between. Germline CDR1 SGHSN, CDR2 HYEKVE. This CDR3 is built from 14 residues. CDR3 DNA (partial): TGTGCCAGCTCTCTCCGCAGGGCTAACTCCGACTACACC. Its protein product is CASSLRRANSDYT. The entire CDR3 protein is CASSLRRANSDYTF.

Details on this clone: Germline and genes: mouse. The read ends 1 residue shy of where the CDR3 ends; the end is completed using the germline J gene. The V gene is TRBV15, the J gene TRBJ2-7; no clear D gene. The V end lost 2 bases, the J end lost 4 bases, and 6 bases lay between the germline ends. The germline V gene has CDR1 SGHND and CDR2 FRSKSL. This CDR3 region has 12 residues. The CDR3: CASSLPGYEQYF. CDR3 bases read: TGTGCCAGCAGTTTACCGGGGTATGAACAGTAC.

Regarding this clone: All gene names here are mouse names. The observed sequence ends 1 residue before the CDR3 terminus, with the missing tail filled in from the germline J gene. The chain employs TRBV26 and TRBJ1-2; TRBD1 matches at 11 bases. CDR1 is KGHPV, CDR2 FQNQEV, per germline (reference sequence). The CDR3 is made up of 14 amino acids. V trimming: 4 bases; J trimming: 3 bases; junction bases outside the gene matches: 1. The CDR3 DNA, read in part, is TGTGCCAGCAGTCGGGACAGGGGGGACTCCGACTACACC. Its translation: CASSRDRGDSDYT. The whole CDR3 is CASSRDRGDSDYTF.

This clone was detected a few times. Gene names and germline refer to mouse. The read terminates 1 residue ahead of where the CDR3 ends, so the germline J gene completes it. V gene TRBV12-1 combines with J gene TRBJ1-3; 11 nucleotides match TRBD1. This CDR3 has 14 residues. Germline-derived CDR1 and CDR2 are SGHSN and HYEKVE. The J segment lost 4 bases and the V segment lost 4 bases, leaving 2 bases of the junction unmatched. The covered CDR3 bases are TGTGCCAGCTCCGGGGACAGGGGGGGAAATACGCTCTAT. This encodes CASSGDRGGNTLY. The whole CDR3 protein is CASSGDRGGNTLYF. The full variable domain, completed using reference TRBV12-1 and TRBJ1-3, is DSGVVQSPRHIIKEKGGRSVLTCIPISGHSNVVWYQQTLGKELKFLIQHYEKVERDKGFLPSRFSVQQFDDYHSEMNMSALELEDSAMYFCASSGDRGGNTLYFGEGSRLIVV.

In the case of this clone: Gene names are the mouse ones. The missing CDR3 end, 1 residue past where the read stops, is filled in from the germline J gene. The V call is TRBV12-1, the J call TRBJ1-4; D gene unclear. V was shortened by 0 bases and J by 11 bases, with 6 bases between the two germline ends. This CDR3 is 11 amino acids long. Germline-derived CDR1 and CDR2 are SGHSN and HYEKVE. The sequenced part of the CDR3 DNA is TGTGCCAGCTCTCTCAGCGACAGATTATTT. Protein: CASSLSDRLF. Given in full, the CDR3 is CASSLSDRLFF.

About this clone: These gene names are mouse names. Coverage ceases 1 residue before the CDR3 finishes, and the germline J gene fills in the end. This chain links TRBV26 with TRBJ2-7, with 8 bases lining up with TRBD1. After removal of 4 bases from V and 5 bases from J, the junction contained 4 bases not matched to a gene. The CDR3 has 13 residues. Germline values: CDR1 KGHPV, CDR2 FQNQEV (reference sequence). CDR3 bases read: TGTGCCAGCAGTCCCCTACAGGGGGATGAACAGTAC. Its protein is CASSPLQGDEQY. The full CDR3 reads CASSPLQGDEQYF.

About this clone: Mouse gene names apply. The read falls 1 residue short of the CDR3 end, and the missing part is taken from the germline J gene. The chain recombines TRBV5 with TRBJ1-4; D is possibly TRBD1 (5 bases). Germline assignment: CDR1 LGHNA and CDR2 YNLKQL (reference sequence). Deletions cut 1 base from V and 0 bases from J, with 6 bases between. This CDR3 is built from 15 residues. The CDR3 DNA, read in part, is TGTGCCAGCAGCCAAGGACAGATTTCCAACGAAAGATTATTT. It translates to CASSQGQISNERLF. The full CDR3 sequence reads CASSQGQISNERLFF.

A remark on this clone: The genes are named according to mouse. The CDR3 is cut off 1 residue early in the read; its end comes from the germline J gene. The chain links TRBV12-2 to TRBJ2-7; 12 bases match TRBD2. The germline gives CDR1 SGHLS, CDR2 HYDKME. The CDR3 extends over 16 amino acids. The V segment lost 3 bases and the J segment 5 bases; nucleotides outside the gene matches: 10. The DNA read from the CDR3 is TGTGCCAGCTCTGACGGGACTGGGGGGCGCGAGGATGAACAGTAC. Residues: CASSDGTGGREDEQY. The whole CDR3 protein is CASSDGTGGREDEQYF. The variable domain in full, completed from reference TRBV12-2 and TRBJ2-7, reads NSGVVQSPRYIIKGKGERSILKCIPISGHLSVAWYQQTQGQELKFFIQHYDKMERDKGNLPSRFSVQQFDDYHSEMNMSALELEDSAVYFCASSDGTGGREDEQYFGPGTRLTVL.

There are a few counts of this clone. The genes are named according to mouse. With the read ending 1 residue before the CDR3 end, the germline J gene is used to fill in that end. The chain has TRBV23 and TRBJ2-7; the table assigns TRBD2, which was not confirmed against the DNA. The CDR3 spans 14 residues. The germline V gene has CDR1 KGHTA and CDR2 FQNQQP. CDR3 sequence reads: CSSRRLGSSYEQYF. Partial CDR3 DNA: TGCTCCAGCAGAAGACTGGGGAGCTCCTATGAACAGTAC.

This clone ranks as medium-sized. The genes and germline here are from mouse. The sequenced fragment ends 1 residue before the CDR3 boundary, so the rest is inferred from the germline J gene. The rearrangement uses TRBV26 and TRBJ1-3, with unresolved D. V lost 3 bases, J lost 0 bases, and 6 bases lay in between. The CDR3 spans 14 residues. Germline CDR1 is KGHPV and CDR2 is FQNQEV (reference sequence). CDR3 region: CASSLHHSGNTLYF. The part of the CDR3 DNA that was read is TGTGCCAGCAGTCTACATCATTCTGGAAATACGCTCTAT.

With respect to this clone: Germline and genes: mouse. The read terminates 1 residue ahead of where the CDR3 ends, so the germline J gene completes it. The genes are TRBV26 and TRBJ1-6; TRBD1 agrees at 7 bases. TRBJ1-6 is an ORF for which the function is uncertain. V shed 6 bases and J 4 bases; nucleotides not matched to a gene: 3. The CDR3 sequence is 14 residues long. Germline V gene lookup returns CDR1 KGHPV and CDR2 FQNQEV (reference sequence). Here the CDR3 reads CASRGTDYNSPLYF. The CDR3 bases that were read are TGTGCCAGCAGGGGGACAGATTATAATTCGCCCCTCTAC.

In regard to this clone: Gene names and germline match the mouse. The sequence runs out 1 residue before the end of the CDR3; the remainder is reconstructed from the germline J gene. J is TRBJ2-4 and V is TRBV26; TRBD2 aligns across 11 bases. Trimming took 2 bases from V and 5 from J; bases not matched to a gene: 0. Germline V gene lookup returns CDR1 KGHPV and CDR2 FQNQEV (reference sequence). The CDR3 runs to 14 residues. CDR3 region: CASSLGTGGNTLYF. The DNA read from the CDR3 is TGTGCCAGCAGTCTGGGGACTGGGGGAAACACCTTGTAC.

This clone was observed a few times. Genes and germline are mouse. The CDR3 end falls 1 residue outside the read, so it is completed with the germline J gene. The V gene is TRBV31, the J gene TRBJ1-2, with 7 bases aligning to TRBD1. The germline V gene has CDR1 GKSSPN and CDR2 SITVG. The CDR3 consists of 16 residues. V shed 4 bases and J 0 bases; nucleotides not matched to a gene: 11. This CDR3 is CAWKSPPGGANSDYTF. The part of the CDR3 DNA that was read is TGTGCCTGGAAGAGCCCCCCAGGGGGAGCAAACTCCGACTACACC.

In the case of this clone: These gene names are mouse names. The CDR3 extends 1 residue past the end of the read, so its final part is completed from the germline J gene. The chain carries TRBV19 and TRBJ2-4, with 11 bases aligning to TRBD2. CDR1 FNHDT and CDR2 SITEND come from the germline V gene (reference sequence). The CDR3 sequence is 14 residues long. The ends lost 5 bases at V and 5 bases at J; junction bases unmatched: 4. CDR3 DNA, as far as it was read: TGTGCCAGCAGCCCTGGACTGGGGGGAAACACCTTGTAC. It encodes CASSPGLGGNTLY. The complete CDR3 reads CASSPGLGGNTLYF.

Worth noting for this clone: All gene names here are mouse names. Read coverage stops 1 residue before the CDR3 terminus; the germline J gene supplies the remainder. The chain uses TRBV15 and TRBJ1-2, with D unresolved. Trimming removed 6 bases from V and 0 bases from J, with 5 bases in between. The CDR3 loop spans 12 amino acids. The germline CDR1 and CDR2 sequences are SGHND and FRSKSL. Partial CDR3 DNA: TGTGCCAGCAGAACAACAAACTCCGACTACACC. Protein sequence: CASRTTNSDYT. The CDR3 in its entirety is CASRTTNSDYTF.

This clone came up a few times. Mouse gene names and germline throughout. CDR3 region: CASSKGQGARAEQFF. Incomplete CDR3 DNA: TGTGCCAGCAGCAAGGGACAGGGGGCTAGGGCTGAGCAGTTC. The chain uses TRBV15 and TRBJ2-1, with TRBD1 identical over 12 bases. The read comes to an end 1 residue before the CDR3 does, leaving the germline J gene to fill in the end. Germline lookup yields CDR1 SGHND and CDR2 FRSKSL. V was clipped by 6 bases and J by 7 bases; unmatched bases: 7. The CDR3 sequence is 15 residues long.

Comment on this clone: Gene labels here are mouse ones. The sequenced fragment ends 1 residue before the CDR3 boundary, so the rest is inferred from the germline J gene. The chain is built from TRBV26 and TRBJ2-5; 8 bases match TRBD1. This CDR3 has 14 amino acids. Per germline, CDR1 KGHPV and CDR2 FQNQEV (reference sequence). Trimming cost V 0 bases and J 7 bases; bases outside gene matches: 3. The part of the CDR3 DNA that was read is TGTGCCAGCAGTCTGTCGCAGGGGGCCTACACCCAGTAC. This encodes CASSLSQGAYTQY. The complete CDR3 sequence is CASSLSQGAYTQYF. The whole variable domain, remainder taken from reference TRBV26 and TRBJ2-5, is NSKVIQTPRYLVKGQGQKAKMRCIPEKGHPVVFWYQQNKNNEFKFLINFQNQEVLQQIDMTEKRFSAECPSNSPCSLEIQSSEAGDSALYLCASSLSQGAYTQYFGPGTRLLVL.

This clone was counted a few times. Any gene name here is a mouse gene name. Read sequence stops 1 residue before the CDR3 end, and the germline J gene provides the missing end. The genes are TRBV15 and TRBJ2-7; TRBD1 matches at 9 bases. CDR1 is SGHND and CDR2 is FRSKSL in the germline V gene. This CDR3 has 13 amino acids. Trimming removed 6 bases from V and 5 bases from J; junction bases left unmatched: 5. The sequenced CDR3 bases are TGTGCCAGCAGCCCCGGGACAGGGCATGAACAGTAC. Amino acids: CASSPGTGHEQY. The full-length CDR3 reads as CASSPGTGHEQYF.

Of note for this clone: The gene names given are mouse names. Read sequence stops 1 residue before the CDR3 end, and the germline J gene provides the missing end. This chain connects TRBV26 to TRBJ2-4; D is undetermined. The V gene's germline CDR1 is KGHPV and CDR2 FQNQEV (reference sequence). The ends were cut back, 2 bases at V and 5 bases at J, with 8 bases in the middle. The CDR3 spans 13 residues. The covered CDR3 bases are TGTGCCAGCAGTCTGGGGGAGGTAAACACCTTGTAC. It translates to CASSLGEVNTLY. The entire CDR3 reads CASSLGEVNTLYF.

In its sample, this clone was seen a few times. Here the gene names and germline are mouse. The read halts 1 residue ahead of the CDR3 end, with the missing end drawn from the germline J gene. The chain joins TRBV19 to TRBJ2-3; 8 bases agree with TRBD2. V was clipped by 2 bases and J by 0 bases; unmatched bases: 5. CDR3 length equals 16 residues. Germline V gene lookup returns CDR1 FNHDT and CDR2 SITEND (reference sequence). The CDR3 reads CASSILGGTSAETLYF. The part of the CDR3 DNA that was read is TGTGCCAGCAGTATCCTGGGGGGCACTAGTGCAGAAACGCTGTAT.

Regarding this clone: Gene names denote mouse genes. With the read ending 1 residue before the CDR3 end, the germline J gene is used to fill in that end. This chain uses TRBV26 with TRBJ2-3, with a tentative D call TRBD1 (6 bases). CDR1 and CDR2 (germline): KGHPV, FQNQEV (reference sequence). V was trimmed by 2 bases and J by 0 bases, leaving 12 bases between them. The CDR3 loop spans 16 amino acids. The sequenced CDR3 bases are TGTGCCAGCAGTCTGGGCAGGGGATCTAGTGCAGAAACGCTGTAT. Protein product: CASSLGRGSSAETLY. The full CDR3 sequence reads CASSLGRGSSAETLYF.

By share, this clone ranks as medium-sized. These gene names are mouse names. The CDR3 extends 1 residue past the end of the read, so its final part is completed from the germline J gene. This chain connects TRBV12-1 to TRBJ1-1, with D perhaps matching TRBD1 (5 bases). CDR3 size: 12 residues. Per germline, CDR1 SGHSN and CDR2 HYEKVE. The V end lost 0 bases, the J end lost 8 bases, and 9 bases lay between the germline ends. The part of the CDR3 DNA that was read is TGTGCCAGCTCTCTCGCAGGGAGGGAAGTCTTC. It yields the protein CASSLAGREVF. The full CDR3 sequence reads CASSLAGREVFF.

Turning to this clone: Mouse gene names and germline throughout. Coverage ceases 1 residue before the CDR3 finishes, and the germline J gene fills in the end. The chain recombines TRBV14 with TRBJ2-7, with 9 positions matching TRBD1. This CDR3 comprises 14 residues. Germline CDR1 and CDR2: SGHDT and FRDEAV. V trimming: 1 base; J trimming: 5 bases; junction bases outside the gene matches: 4. CDR3 amino acids: CASSFPGTGHEQYF. The sequenced part of the CDR3 DNA is TGTGCCAGCAGTTTCCCCGGGACAGGGCATGAACAGTAC.

This clone rates as medium-sized. These gene names are mouse names. With the read ending 1 residue before the CDR3 end, the germline J gene is used to fill in that end. The J gene is TRBJ1-3, the V gene TRBV1; a possible D gene is TRBD1 (5 bases). CDR3 length: 15 amino acids. Germline V gene lookup returns CDR1 NSQYPW and CDR2 LRSPGD (reference sequence). V lost 0 bases, J lost 2 bases, and 8 bases lay in between. CDR3 in amino acids: CTCSADMGAGNTLYF. The part of the CDR3 DNA that was read is TGCACCTGCAGTGCAGATATGGGGGCTGGAAATACGCTCTAT. The full variable domain, with the rest looked up from reference TRBV1 and TRBJ1-3, is VTLLEQNPRWRLVPRGQAVNLRCILKNSQYPWMSWYQQDLQKQLQWLFTLRSPGDKEVKSLPGADYLATRVTDTELRLQVANMSQGRTLYCTCSADMGAGNTLYFGEGSRLIVV.

This clone has just one count. Mouse gene names apply. The missing CDR3 end, 1 residue past where the read stops, is filled in from the germline J gene. This rearrangement joins TRBV3 to TRBJ1-2; D unclear. V was clipped by 5 bases and J by 0 bases, with 7 bases between them. Germline assignment: CDR1 SNHLY and CDR2 FYNGKV (reference sequence). CDR3 length: 13 residues. CDR3 DNA, as far as it was read: TGTGCCAGCAGCCGCGCGGCAAACTCCGACTACACC. Translation gives CASSRAANSDYT. The whole CDR3 protein is CASSRAANSDYTF.

A remark on this clone: Gene names are mouse gene names. The read is 1 residue too short to cover the CDR3 end, so that end is filled in from the germline J gene. This rearrangement joins TRBV26 to TRBJ2-7; tentative D call: TRBD1 (7 bases). Germline V gives CDR1 KGHPV, CDR2 FQNQEV (reference sequence). Trimming removed 2 bases from V and 0 bases from J, with 11 bases in between. The CDR3 consists of 15 residues. CDR3 region: CASSLPGGSSYEQYF. The part of the CDR3 DNA that was read is TGTGCCAGCAGTCTGCCAGGGGGGAGCTCCTATGAACAGTAC.

A remark on this clone: The gene symbols are mouse symbols. From the germline J gene comes the end of the CDR3, since the read stops 1 residue before it. The rearrangement joins TRBV1 to TRBJ1-4; D perhaps matches TRBD1 (6 bases). This CDR3 spans 12 amino acids. From germline, CDR1 is NSQYPW and CDR2 LRSPGD (reference sequence). The ends were cut back, 4 bases at V and 7 bases at J, with 7 bases in the middle. The CDR3 reads CTCSDRAERLFF. Incomplete CDR3 DNA: TGCACCTGCAGTGACAGGGCCGAAAGATTATTT.

With regard to this clone: Gene names denote mouse genes. The read ends 1 residue before the CDR3 terminus; that terminus is restored from the germline J gene. The chain employs TRBV23 and TRBJ1-2. The CDR3 sequence is 13 residues long. CDR1 and CDR2 from the germline V gene are KGHTA and FQNQQP. The CDR3 spells CSSSQGEGSDYTF. CDR3 DNA (partial): TGCTCCAGCAGTCAGGGGGAGGGCTCCGACTACACC. Supplemented by reference TRBV23 and TRBJ1-2, the full variable domain reads DAAVTQKPRYLIKMKGQEAEMKCIPEKGHTAVFWYQQKQSKELKFLIYFQNQQPLDQIDMVKERFSAVCPSSSLCSLGIRTCEAEDSALYLCSSSQGEGSDYTFGSGTRLLVI.

Worth noting for this clone: Gene names follow the mouse nomenclature. The CDR3 goes on 1 residue after the read ends, and that part is filled in from the germline J gene. The rearrangement joins TRBV3 to TRBJ2-7; 7 positions agree with TRBD2. The CDR3 has 14 residues. CDR1 SNHLY and CDR2 FYNGKV come from the germline V gene (reference sequence). The trim removed 5 bases at V and 2 bases at J, leaving 6 bases unmatched. CDR3 DNA (partial): TGTGCCAGCAGCCCCCCGGGGGGGGCCTATGAACAGTAC. It yields the protein CASSPPGGAYEQY. The whole CDR3 is CASSPPGGAYEQYF.